The 24 T cell receptor beta chains listed next were all sequenced from one sample in a study of blood T cell repertoires in COVID-19. Generated by immunoSEQ multiplex PCR, the TCRdb table keeps only in-frame clones and is missing some. The table includes 250,000 or so clones, approximately 80% detected once. The source material was peripheral blood. The receptors were gathered from a woman between 18 and 29 years old with acute or convalescent COVID-19.

This clone was seen only a few times. The V and J genes are TRBV6-6 and TRBJ2-5, with D perhaps matching TRBD1 (6 bases). V was trimmed by 5 bases and J by 2 bases, leaving 18 bases between them. Germline CDR1 and CDR2: MNHNY and SVGAGI (reference sequence). This CDR3 spans 16 amino acids. The DNA of the CDR3 is TGTGCCAGCAGTCCCTACAGGGCACCCACGCAAGAGACCCAGTACTTC. This gives the protein CASSPYRAPTQETQYF.

The V gene is TRBV6-5, the J gene TRBJ1-5; D is possibly TRBD1 (6 bases). The CDR3 loop spans 13 amino acids. Trimming took off 5 bases at V and 2 bases at J, with 7 bases between the two ends. Germline V gene data show CDR1 as MNHEY and CDR2 as SVGAGI. The CDR3 protein is CASSPGGNQPQHF. CDR3 bases: TGTGCCAGCAGTCCAGGGGGCAATCAGCCCCAGCATTTT.

The genes are TRBV3-1 (or the pseudogene TRBV3-2) and TRBJ1-5; TRBD1 matches at 7 bases. This CDR3 has 14 amino acids. Germline values: CDR1 LGHDT, CDR2 YNNKEL (reference sequence). With 3 bases clipped from V and 7 bases from J, the junction kept 6 bases outside the gene matches. The CDR3 spells CASSHLQGSQPQHF. In nucleotides, the CDR3 is TGTGCCAGCAGCCACTTACAGGGGTCCCAGCCCCAGCATTTT.

The chain joins TRBV6-5 to TRBJ2-4, with 9 bases identical to TRBD2. The CDR3 covers 15 residues. Trimming removed 7 bases from V and 3 bases from J; junction bases left unmatched: 7. The germline V gene encodes CDR1 MNHEY and CDR2 SVGAGI. The CDR3 sequence: CASIWREGGKNIQYF. CDR3 bases: TGTGCCAGCATTTGGCGGGAGGGGGGCAAAAACATTCAGTACTTC.

This clone was seen a handful of times. This chain uses TRBV27 with TRBJ1-2; maybe TRBD1 (6 bases). Trimming pared 5 bases from V and 4 bases from J, leaving 26 bases between. Germline assignment: CDR1 MNHEY and CDR2 SMNVEV (reference sequence). This CDR3 has 18 amino acids. The CDR3 loop reads CASSLPTLRQDGAYGYTF. Written as DNA, the CDR3 is TGTGCCAGCAGTCTTCCTACCCTTCGACAGGATGGGGCCTATGGCTACACCTTC.

The chain employs TRBV13 and TRBJ1-5; D is perhaps TRBD1 (6 bases). V gave up 5 bases and J gave up 2 bases, with 10 bases separating them. Germline loops: CDR1 PRHDT, CDR2 FYEKMQ (reference sequence). This CDR3 has 14 amino acids. The CDR3 loop is CASSARTGNQPQHF. CDR3 in DNA: TGTGCCAGCAGCGCCCGGACAGGCAATCAGCCCCAGCATTTT.

This clone was detected a few times. The chain links TRBV27 to TRBJ2-5; D ambiguous. The CDR3 spans 14 residues. Germline loops: CDR1 MNHEY, CDR2 SMNVEV (reference sequence). V gave up 6 bases and J gave up 5 bases, with 16 bases separating them. This CDR3 reads CASRTMVGAETQYF. The DNA of the CDR3 is TGTGCCAGCAGAACAATGGTGGGCGCCGAGACCCAGTACTTC.

The chain joins TRBV4-2 to TRBJ2-7, with 12 bases fitting TRBD2. Trimming cost V 4 bases and J 12 bases; bases outside gene matches: 13. The CDR3 loop spans 15 amino acids. Per the germline V gene, CDR1 is LGHNA and CDR2 is YNFKEQ. This CDR3 is CASSREAGLAGLLYF. The CDR3 DNA reads as TGTGCCAGCAGCCGAGAGGCAGGACTAGCGGGATTGTTGTACTTC.

This clone was seen a few times. V and J are TRBV18 and TRBJ2-7; no reliable D call. V dropped 1 base and J dropped 6 bases, with 10 bases sitting between them. The CDR3 sequence is 13 residues long. Germline loops: CDR1 KGHSH, CDR2 LQKENI. DNA for the CDR3: TGTGCCAGCTCACCACGCCTAGACCCCGAGCAGTACTTC. The encoded protein is CASSPRLDPEQYF.

This clone has more than one count but fewer than ten. The V and J genes are TRBV10-3 and TRBJ1-4; 7 nucleotides align to TRBD1. Germline V gives CDR1 ENHRY, CDR2 SYGVKD. The CDR3 has 13 amino acids. V was clipped by 4 bases and J by 7 bases; unmatched bases: 3. The CDR3 bases are TGTGCCATCAGTGGAGGACAGGCTGAAAAACTGTTTTTT. As protein: CAISGGQAEKLFF.

V usage is TRBV6-6 and J usage is TRBJ2-4; 10 bases map to TRBD2. V lost 7 bases, J lost 2 bases, and 8 bases stayed unmatched. Germline V gene data show CDR1 as MNHNY and CDR2 as SVGAGI (reference sequence). The CDR3 contains 16 residues. The CDR3 bases are TGTGCCAGCACCGGAAGCGGGAGGGGGACCAAAAACATTCAGTACTTC. Residues: CASTGSGRGTKNIQYF.

The chain combines TRBV5-1 with TRBJ1-5; TRBD1 is a possible D gene (5 bases). Trimming shortened V by 0 bases and J by 5 bases, and 12 bases separated the two germline ends. This CDR3 is 15 amino acids long. The germline V gene encodes CDR1 SGHRS and CDR2 YFSETQ. The CDR3 region has the DNA TGCGCCAGCAGCTTGGTCCCCGGGGGGGATCAGCCCCAGCATTTT. It translates to CASSLVPGGDQPQHF.

This clone has a handful of counts. The V gene is TRBV6-4, the J gene TRBJ2-5; 10 positions agree with TRBD1. V was pared by 0 bases and J by 2 bases, with 9 bases of the junction left unmatched. Germline V gives CDR1 MRHNA, CDR2 SNTAGT. This CDR3 region has 18 residues. Here the CDR3 reads CASSDSRGRDRGQETQYF. DNA of the CDR3: TGTGCCAGCAGTGACTCGAGGGGGCGGGACAGGGGACAAGAGACCCAGTACTTC.

For the CDR3, the DNA is TGTGCCAGCAGTCCACCGGGACAGGGGGCCTCCTACAATGAGCAGTTCTTC. Residues: CASSPPGQGASYNEQFF. The chain employs TRBV6-6 and TRBJ2-1; 12 bases are shared with TRBD1. J gave up 0 bases and V 5 bases, and 5 bases lay outside the gene matches. The CDR3 extends over 17 amino acids. Germline CDR1 reads MNHNY; CDR2 reads SVGAGI (reference sequence).

The chain couples TRBV6-2 or TRBV6-3 to TRBJ1-2; D perhaps matches TRBD1 (5 bases). CDR3 length: 12 residues. V lost 5 bases, J lost 5 bases, and 9 bases lay in between. Germline-derived CDR1 and CDR2 are MNHEY and SVGEGT. The CDR3 region is CASSLDRYGYTF. CDR3 bases: TGTGCCAGCAGTCTCGACAGATATGGCTACACCTTC.

This chain uses TRBV9 with TRBJ2-1, with 7 bases identical to TRBD2. The junction had 4 bases not matched to a gene; V was cut back by 3 bases and J by 4 bases. This CDR3 spans 14 amino acids. CDR1 and CDR2 from the germline V gene are SGDLS and YYNGEE. The CDR3 DNA is TGTGCCAGCAGCGGCGGGGGACTTTACAATGAGCAGTTCTTC. Its protein is CASSGGGLYNEQFF.

The chain recombines TRBV7-9 with TRBJ2-7; TRBD1 is a possible D gene (7 bases). Trimming removed 5 bases at V and 2 bases at J, with 16 bases between. Germline CDR1 and CDR2: SEHNR and FQNEAQ (reference sequence). CDR3 length: 15 amino acids. CDR3 nucleotides: TGTGCCAGCAGCCATGCGGGACAGCCGACCTACGAGCAGTACTTC. Translated: CASSHAGQPTYEQYF.

This rearrangement joins TRBV5-6 to TRBJ1-1, with 9 bases matching TRBD1. Germline CDR1 is SGHDT and CDR2 is YYEEEE. CDR3 length equals 15 residues. J lost 6 bases, V lost 4 bases, and 10 bases had no gene match. DNA of the CDR3: TGTGCCAGCAGCAGAATTGACAGGGGGAGCGCTGAAGCTTTCTTT. Protein: CASSRIDRGSAEAFF.

The rearrangement joins TRBV5-1 to TRBJ1-1; 8 nucleotides match TRBD1. This CDR3 has 19 residues. V was pared by 2 bases and J by 0 bases, with 15 bases of the junction left unmatched. Germline V lookup: CDR1 SGHRS, CDR2 YFSETQ. In nucleotides, the CDR3 is TGCGCCAGCAGCTTAGTCCAGGGGGCGCGTTCCCGACTGAACACTGAAGCTTTCTTT. It encodes CASSLVQGARSRLNTEAFF.

The gene calls are TRBV11-3 and TRBJ2-5; D unclear. Germline lookup yields CDR1 SGHNT and CDR2 YENEEA. V shed 2 bases and J shed 4 bases, with 11 bases lying between them. This CDR3 is built from 14 residues. CDR3 in DNA: TGTGCCAGCAGCTTATCGTACTCATCAGAGACCCAGTACTTC. As protein: CASSLSYSSETQYF. Full variable domain (outside the CDR3, taken from reference TRBV11-3 and TRBJ2-5): EAGVVQSPRYKIIEKKQPVAFWCNPISGHNTLYWYLQNLGQGPELLIRYENEEAVDDSQLPKDRFSAERLKGVDSTLKIQPAELGDSAVYLCASSLSYSSETQYFGPGTRLLVL.

This clone was detected only once. CDR3 loop: CASSSERGEQYF. The CDR3 region has the DNA TGTGCCAGCAGCTCCGAGCGCGGGGAGCAGTACTTC. The V and J genes are TRBV7-9 and TRBJ2-7; D is possibly TRBD2 (5 bases). Between the trimmed V and J ends, which lost 4 bases and 7 bases, there was a span of 11 bases. The CDR3 length is 12 residues. Germline V CDR1 and CDR2: SEHNR, FQNEAQ (reference sequence).

This chain connects TRBV3-1 (or the pseudogene TRBV3-2) to TRBJ1-3; D call uncertain. Germline V CDR1 and CDR2: LGHDT, YNNKEL (reference sequence). CDR3 length: 15 amino acids. V was trimmed by 0 bases and J by 0 bases, leaving 6 bases between them. CDR3 amino acids: CASSQDRSSGNTIYF. The CDR3, as DNA: TGTGCCAGCAGCCAAGACAGAAGCTCTGGAAACACCATATATTTT.

V gene TRBV27 combines with J gene TRBJ2-3; 12 bases map to TRBD1. Per the germline V gene, CDR1 is MNHEY and CDR2 is SMNVEV (reference sequence). The trim removed 4 bases at V and 8 bases at J, leaving 10 bases unmatched. The CDR3 loop spans 16 amino acids. This CDR3 reads CASSYGTGGDPLTQYF. CDR3 bases: TGTGCCAGCAGTTATGGGACAGGGGGCGACCCTCTTACGCAGTATTTT.

The chain couples TRBV19 to TRBJ1-2; 7 bases agree with TRBD1. There are 15 residues in the CDR3. Germline lookup yields CDR1 LNHDA and CDR2 SQIVND (reference sequence). Trimming at V came to 4 bases and at J to 1 base, leaving 6 bases not matched to a gene. The CDR3 spells CASSSWTGYNYGYTF. The CDR3 region has the DNA TGTGCCAGTAGTAGTTGGACAGGATATAACTATGGCTACACCTTC.